The 23 T cell receptor beta chains in this list originate from one sample, sequenced in a study of CD8+ T cells in alopecia areata. Treatment noted: oral pan-JAK inhibitor, 5-10 mg twice daily. It was cDNA, reverse transcribed from extracted RNA, that served as the sequencing template. The protocol was immunoSEQ multiplex PCR, while the TCRdb copy is restricted to in-frame clones and leaves out a portion. Here the sample spans around 200,000 clones, 64% being singletons. The starting material was CD4+ T cells sorted from blood, obtained at week 4, from a patient treated with tofacitinib. The source is a human donor with alopecia areata.

This rearrangement joins TRBV6-6 to TRBJ1-2, with unresolved D. The germline gives CDR1 MNHNY, CDR2 SVGAGI (reference sequence). This CDR3 has 11 residues. V lost 5 bases and J lost 5, with 6 bases in between. CDR3 sequence (DNA): TGTGCCAGCAGTCCTATATATGGCTACACCTTC. This translates into CASSPIYGYTF.

The J gene is TRBJ2-5, the V gene TRBV4-1, with a tentative D call TRBD2 (6 bases). Germline V lookup: CDR1 MGHRA, CDR2 YSYEKL. CDR3 length: 14 amino acids. Trimming removed 1 base from V and 5 bases from J, with 11 bases in between. CDR3 nucleotides: TGCGCCAGCAGCCAAGGTTTCGCGGGGGAGACCCAGTACTTC. Protein sequence: CASSQGFAGETQYF.

This clone was observed a few times. The chain uses TRBV18 and TRBJ2-3; 7 nucleotides align to TRBD2. This CDR3 region has 17 residues. Germline V CDR1 and CDR2: KGHSH, LQKENI. After removal of 3 bases from V and 6 bases from J, the junction contained 15 bases not matched to a gene. CDR3 protein: CASSPPGGNRLADTQYF. As DNA, the CDR3 is TGTGCCAGCTCACCGCCCGGGGGGAATAGGCTCGCGGATACGCAGTATTTT.

In regard to this clone: The conserved phenylalanine or tryptophan is not found at the CDR3 terminus, so this likely reflects a read error. No DNA is shown, since the ends of the CDR3 on it are uncertain; the CDR3 is the one TCRdb lists. The chain recombines TRBV2 with TRBJ2-7; the table's TRBD2 call for D was not verified on the DNA. The CDR3 extends over 12 residues, inclusive of both ends. Germline V CDR1 and CDR2: SNHLY, FYNNEI. CDR3 residues: CASSERVLLPRL.

This chain joins TRBV7-9 and TRBJ1-6; D remains ambiguous. The CDR3 is 14 residues long. Germline values: CDR1 SEHNR, CDR2 FQNEAQ (reference sequence). Trimming pared 2 bases from V and 5 bases from J, leaving 7 bases between. The CDR3, as DNA: TGTGCCAGCAGCTTATTGGGAAATAATTCACCCCTCCACTTT. It encodes CASSLLGNNSPLHF.

The CDR3 loop reads CASILQVSNYGYTF. Here the CDR3 DNA reads TGTGCCAGCATTCTTCAGGTCTCTAACTATGGCTACACCTTC. This rearrangement joins TRBV2 to TRBJ1-2; no firm D call. The CDR3 loop spans 14 amino acids. Looked up from germline, CDR1 is SNHLY and CDR2 is FYNNEI. V lost 7 bases and J lost 0, with 12 bases in between.

This clone was seen more than once but under ten times. This chain links TRBV25-1 with TRBJ2-3, with TRBD1 identical over 7 bases. This CDR3 contains 14 residues. Trimming took 3 bases from V and 2 from J; bases not matched to a gene: 2. The germline gives CDR1 MGHDK, CDR2 SYGVNS. The CDR3 sequence is CASSDTGVTDTQYF. The DNA of the CDR3 is TGTGCCAGCAGTGATACAGGGGTCACAGATACGCAGTATTTT.

The V and J genes are TRBV7-2 and TRBJ1-2; D is uncertain. The germline V and J ends were trimmed by 0 bases and 6 bases, with 8 bases remaining between them. Germline-derived CDR1 and CDR2 are SGHTA and FQGNSA. The CDR3 covers 13 residues. The CDR3 here is CASSLAQGDGYTF. CDR3 sequence (DNA): TGTGCCAGCAGCTTAGCGCAAGGAGATGGCTACACCTTC.

The chain employs TRBV7-2 and TRBJ2-1; D may correspond to TRBD1 or TRBD2 (5 bases each). The length of the CDR3 is 15 residues. V gave up 7 bases and J gave up 10 bases, with 23 bases separating them. Germline V lookup: CDR1 SGHTA, CDR2 FQGNSA. In nucleotides, the CDR3 is TGTGCCAGCAAATTCAGTGGGGACCCGGTGGCCGAGCAGTTCTTC. Amino acid sequence: CASKFSGDPVAEQFF.

The chain carries TRBV5-1 and TRBJ1-2; possibly TRBD1 for D (5 bases). The CDR3 runs 16 residues. V lost 0 bases to trimming and J lost 4 bases, with 16 bases between them. In germline, CDR1 is SGHRS, CDR2 YFSETQ. In DNA, the CDR3 is TGCGCCAGCAGCTTGGATTGGGGCCGGCGGGGCTATGGCTACACCTTC. It translates to CASSLDWGRRGYGYTF.

This clone was counted a single time. The chain couples TRBV5-1 to TRBJ2-7, with D perhaps matching TRBD2 (6 bases). V was clipped by 0 bases and J by 2 bases, with 12 bases between them. In germline, CDR1 is SGHRS, CDR2 YFSETQ. The CDR3 extends over 15 amino acids. CDR3 sequence reads: CASSLARGTTYEQYF. Written as DNA, the CDR3 is TGCGCCAGCAGCTTGGCGCGGGGCACAACCTACGAGCAGTACTTC.

This clone was seen a handful of times. The V and J genes are TRBV30 and TRBJ1-5; D is undetermined. This CDR3 is built from 13 residues. CDR1 and CDR2 from the germline V gene are GTSNPN and SVGIG (reference sequence). V lost 5 bases and J lost 5, with 13 bases in between. The CDR3 nucleotides are TGTGCCTGGGCGAGGCAGGCCGATCAGCCCCAGCATTTT. Amino acid sequence: CAWARQADQPQHF.

The chain combines TRBV5-1 with TRBJ2-3, with 7 bases aligning to TRBD2. V was pared by 4 bases and J by 2 bases, with 16 bases of the junction left unmatched. The length of the CDR3 is 18 residues. Germline CDR1 reads SGHRS; CDR2 reads YFSETQ. The CDR3 region is CASSRGRGLPFSTDTQYF. The CDR3 region has the DNA TGCGCCAGCAGCCGGGGGAGGGGCCTACCCTTCTCCACAGATACGCAGTATTTT.

V and J are TRBV29-1 and TRBJ2-7; TRBD2 matches 8 bases. Germline V gene sequence: CDR1 SQVTM, CDR2 ANQGSEA. The CDR3 is 14 residues long. V shed 4 bases, J shed 3 bases, and the junction held 8 bases outside the gene matches. The CDR3 spells CSVGGLAGNYEQYF. CDR3 bases: TGCAGCGTTGGGGGTCTAGCGGGTAACTACGAGCAGTACTTC.

This chain connects TRBV30 to TRBJ2-5; 7 nucleotides match TRBD1. Looked up from germline, CDR1 is GTSNPN and CDR2 is SVGIG (reference sequence). The CDR3 is 14 residues long. The trim removed 8 bases at V and 0 bases at J, leaving 9 bases unmatched. The CDR3 DNA reads TGTGCCCTCCGGGACAGATCGTACCAAGAGACCCAGTACTTC. Protein sequence: CALRDRSYQETQYF.

The chain has TRBV29-1 and TRBJ1-5; 10 positions match TRBD1. Unmatched junction bases numbered 9, after V lost 6 bases and J lost 7 bases. Germline CDR1 is SQVTM and CDR2 is ANQGSEA. The CDR3 runs 14 residues. The CDR3 bases are TGCAGCGTAACCGAGACAGGGGGCGGACAGCCCCAGCATTTT. Amino acids: CSVTETGGGQPQHF.

The chain recombines TRBV2 with TRBJ2-3, with 8 bases fitting TRBD2. J lost 4 bases, V lost 6 bases, and 12 bases had no gene match. This CDR3 has 16 amino acids. CDR1 is SNHLY, CDR2 FYNNEI, per germline. The CDR3 spells CASRESWAGGADTQYF. CDR3 in DNA: TGTGCCAGCAGGGAGTCCTGGGCGGGGGGAGCAGATACGCAGTATTTT.

This clone came up many times. This sequence joins TRBV6-6 and TRBJ1-2, with D possibly being TRBD1 (6 bases). Per germline, CDR1 MNHNY and CDR2 SVGAGI (reference sequence). The CDR3 length is 12 residues. Trimming stripped 2 bases from V and 10 bases from J, with 11 bases between. CDR3 loop: CASSYPQGDYTF. DNA of the CDR3: TGTGCCAGCAGTTACCCACAGGGAGACTACACCTTC.

This clone was seen just once. This chain connects TRBV30 to TRBJ2-2; tentatively, D is TRBD1 (6 bases). The germline gives CDR1 GTSNPN, CDR2 SVGIG (reference sequence). CDR3 length: 13 residues. V was cut by 2 bases and J by 6 bases, with 10 bases left in between. DNA for the CDR3: TGTGCCTGGAGTTATCAGGGGTCCGGGGAGCTGTTTTTT. Its translation: CAWSYQGSGELFF.

CDR3 amino acids: CSVGAQGGTQETQYF. In nucleotides, the CDR3 is TGCAGCGTTGGGGCCCAGGGTGGGACTCAAGAGACCCAGTACTTC. This chain joins TRBV29-1 and TRBJ2-5; weak D call: TRBD2 (6 bases). V gave up 4 bases and J gave up 2 bases, with 17 bases separating them. CDR1 is SQVTM and CDR2 is ANQGSEA in the germline V gene. The CDR3 totals 15 residues.

This clone was picked up one time. The J gene is TRBJ1-2, the V gene TRBV30; no definite D call. Germline loops: CDR1 GTSNPN, CDR2 SVGIG (reference sequence). This CDR3 spans 11 amino acids. The V gene lost 1 base and the J gene lost 6 bases, with 6 bases spanning the gap. CDR3 coding DNA: TGTGCCTGGAGTGGTTGGGATGGCTACACCTTC. This gives the protein CAWSGWDGYTF. Combining the CDR3 with reference TRBV30 and TRBJ1-2 gives the whole variable domain SQTIHQWPATLVQPVGSPLSLECTVEGTSNPNLYWYRQAAGRGLQLLFYSVGIGQISSEVPQNLSASRPQDRQFILSSKKLLLSDSGFYLCAWSGWDGYTFGSGTRLTVV.

V gene TRBV29-1 combines with J gene TRBJ2-2, with D maybe TRBD1 (5 bases). The germline V and J ends were trimmed by 2 bases and 6 bases, with 10 bases remaining between them. The CDR3 totals 13 residues. Germline V lookup: CDR1 SQVTM, CDR2 ANQGSEA. CDR3 sequence: CSVELSRAGELFF. In DNA form, the CDR3 reads TGCAGCGTTGAATTATCCAGGGCCGGGGAGCTGTTTTTT.

The CDR3 nucleotides read TGTGCCAGCAGTGACCCGGGGGGTCATGAAAAACTGTTTTTT. Translating gives CASSDPGGHEKLFF. The genes are TRBV2 and TRBJ1-4; a weak D match, TRBD1 (5 bases). V lost 3 bases to trimming and J lost 6 bases, with 11 bases between them. The CDR3 spans 14 residues. Germline V gene data show CDR1 as SNHLY and CDR2 as FYNNEI.